The present T cell receptor beta chain was sequenced within a study of T cell changes during pregnancy in multiple sclerosis (dated by TCRdb to about 2019). Broadly, across the study: The study examined how the T cell repertoire changed over the course of pregnancy in women with multiple sclerosis.

Only one count was recorded for this clone. It has no known antigen specificity. Per-nucleotide qualities are absent, and no much larger clonotype sits a single base away. Receptors were amplified or captured by the immunoSEQ multiplex PCR assay. As stored in TCRdb, this immuneACCESS dataset retains in-frame rearrangements with V and J assigned. A fraction of the clones does not appear; measured against another copy, unresolved V genes explain less than half of the discrepancy, and the remainder lacks a known reason. This sample has under 95,000 clones in its table, and approximately 92% of those were observed once. The ten largest clones add up to about 2% of the sample. Trimming takes 4 bases from V and 7 bases from J, and the germline ends sit 19 bases apart. The germline V gene yields LGHNA for CDR1 and YSLEER for CDR2. Including cysteine and phenylalanine, the CDR3 has 16 amino acids. The entry retains the CDR3 DNA only, 48 bases that are in frame from base 1.

The sequence derives from a female donor with multiple sclerosis, enrolled in a pregnancy study. Sequenced here: peripheral blood, sampled after pregnancy. This chain is built from TRBV4-3 and TRBJ2-2; the D segment could be TRBD1, given 6 matching bases. DNA sequence: TGCGCCAGCAGCCCTCGGCCGGTAACAGGGCACGGGGAGCTGTTTTTT. This sequence encodes CASSPRPVTGHGELFF.